This record covers a single T cell receptor beta chain. The antigen remains unidentified. V gave up 5 bases and J gave up 4 bases, with 8 bases separating them. This CDR3 region has 12 residues. Germline V gene data show CDR1 as LNHDA and CDR2 as SQIVND (reference sequence). Patients with resected limited-stage small-cell lung cancer, operated 2008 to 2020. Donors were all either smokers or heavy second-hand smokers. Sequencing was performed with immunoSEQ multiplex PCR; in TCRdb, only in-frame clones are kept and a portion is missing. This table holds about 7,500 clones, around 82% found once. This sample was taken from a study of T cells and copy number aberrations in small-cell lung cancer. General study results and limits: Versus adjacent lung, tumor T-cell richness and clonality were lower; density nonsignificantly. Findings need validation given the study's small sample size.

The receptor comes from a woman in her forties or fifties with small cell lung cancer. The rearrangement uses TRBV19 and TRBJ1-1; no reliable D call. Sequenced sample: normal tissue next to the tumor. Here the CDR3 DNA reads TGTGCCAGTAGTTTTGTTGGCACTGAAGCTTTCTTT. Its protein is CASSFVGTEAFF.